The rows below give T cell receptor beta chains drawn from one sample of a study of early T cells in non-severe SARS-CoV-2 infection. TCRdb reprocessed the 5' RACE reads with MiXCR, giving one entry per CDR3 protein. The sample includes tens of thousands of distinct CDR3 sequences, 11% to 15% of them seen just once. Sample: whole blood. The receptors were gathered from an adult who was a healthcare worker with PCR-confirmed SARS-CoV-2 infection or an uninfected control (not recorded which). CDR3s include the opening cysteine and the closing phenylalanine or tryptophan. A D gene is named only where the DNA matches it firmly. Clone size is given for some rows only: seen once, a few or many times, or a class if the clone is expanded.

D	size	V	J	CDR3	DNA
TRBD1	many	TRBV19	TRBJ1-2	CASMGQGNYGYTF	TGTGCCAGTATGGGACAGGGGAACTATGGCTACACCTTC
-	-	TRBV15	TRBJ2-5	CATSRTQRETQYF	TGTGCCACCAGCAGGACCCAGAGAGAGACCCAGTACTTC
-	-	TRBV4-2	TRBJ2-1	CASSQADRSRGNEQFF	TGTGCCAGCAGCCAGGCCGACAGGTCCAGAGGCAATGAGCAGTTCTTC
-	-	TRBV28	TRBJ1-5	CASSLEGSVHQPQHF	TGTGCCAGCAGTTTGGAGGGCAGCGTCCATCAGCCCCAGCATTTT
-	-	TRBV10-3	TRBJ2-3	CAIMGSTVDTQYF	TGTGCCATCATGGGAAGCACGGTTGATACGCAGTATTTT
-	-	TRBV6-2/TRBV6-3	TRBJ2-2	CASSYPARQRNTGELFF	TGTGCCAGCAGTTACCCGGCCCGGCAAAGGAACACCGGGGAGCTGTTTTTT
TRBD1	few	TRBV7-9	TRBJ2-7	CASSPRTGAEYEQYF	TGTGCCAGCAGCCCTCGGACAGGGGCCGAATACGAGCAGTACTTC
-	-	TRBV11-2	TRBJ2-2	CASSLVRFSRTGELFF	TGTGCCAGCAGCTTAGTCCGGTTTAGCAGGACCGGGGAGCTGTTTTTT
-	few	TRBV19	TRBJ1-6	CASSIDGSYNSPLHF	TGTGCCAGTAGTATTGATGGCTCCTATAATTCACCCCTCCACTTT
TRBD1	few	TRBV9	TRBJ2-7	CASSVGDRGVYYEQYF	TGTGCCAGCAGCGTCGGGGACAGGGGAGTTTACTACGAGCAGTACTTC
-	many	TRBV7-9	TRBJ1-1	CASSNLDTEAFF	TGTGCCAGCAGTAACTTGGACACTGAAGCTTTCTTT
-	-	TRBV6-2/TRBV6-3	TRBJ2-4	CASSYENSAKNIQYF	TGTGCCAGCAGTTACGAGAACTCGGCCAAAAACATTCAGTACTTC
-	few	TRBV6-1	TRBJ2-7	CASSEIWGGTYEQYF	TGTGCCAGCAGTGAAATTTGGGGCGGGACCTACGAGCAGTACTTC
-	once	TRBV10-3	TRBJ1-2	CAISDRGGPSLNYGYTF	TGTGCCATCAGTGACCGCGGGGGGCCATCTCTGAACTATGGCTACACCTTC
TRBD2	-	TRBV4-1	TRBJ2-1	CASSNSGNPLAGGHNEQFF	TGCGCCAGCAGCAATTCTGGGAATCCTCTAGCGGGGGGGCACAATGAGCAGTTCTTC
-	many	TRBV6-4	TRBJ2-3	CASSQTAAYGTDTQYF	TGTGCCAGCAGCCAGACCGCGGCGTACGGCACAGATACGCAGTATTTT
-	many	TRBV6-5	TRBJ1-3	CASMPGGTGNTIYF	TGTGCCAGCATGCCCGGGGGTACTGGAAACACCATATATTTT
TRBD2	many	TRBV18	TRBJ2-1	CASSLSGSSYNEQFF	TGTGCCAGCTCCCTCAGCGGGAGCTCCTACAATGAGCAGTTCTTC